The 28 T cell receptor beta chains presented below share a single source sample, sequenced in a study of blood T cell repertoires in COVID-19. Only in-frame clones appear in the TCRdb table, and some are missing; sequencing was by immunoSEQ multiplex PCR. The repertoire holds some 210,000 clones, with approximately 78% as singletons. Sequencing was performed on PBMCs or T cells enriched from blood (not recorded which). The receptors were sampled from a man in his forties who had recovered from COVID-19.

This clone has ten or more counts. This rearrangement joins TRBV12-1 to TRBJ1-2; TRBD1 is taken as the D call from the table, unchecked against the DNA. TRBV12-1 has pseudogene status. This CDR3 has 13 amino acids. This chain's CDR3 is CASSSRQNYGYTF. The CDR3 DNA reads TGTGCCAGCAGCTCCAGACAAAACTATGGCTACACCTTC.

This clone came up a few times. The rearrangement links TRBV19 to TRBJ1-1, with unresolved D. Looked up from germline, CDR1 is LNHDA and CDR2 is SQIVND (reference sequence). Deletions cut 0 bases from V and 8 bases from J, with 16 bases between. This CDR3 is built from 15 residues. CDR3 region: CASSIDGRGSGEAFF. The DNA for the CDR3 is TGTGCCAGTAGTATAGACGGGCGGGGTTCAGGAGAAGCTTTCTTT. The variable domain in full, completed from reference TRBV19 and TRBJ1-1, reads DGGITQSPKYLFRKEGQNVTLSCEQNLNHDAMYWYRQDPGQGLRLIYYSQIVNDFQKGDIAEGYSVSREKKESFPLTVTSAQKNPTAFYLCASSIDGRGSGEAFFGQGTRLTVV.

This clone occurred a few times. This sequence joins TRBV7-9 and TRBJ2-5, with D maybe TRBD2 (6 bases). The germline V gene has CDR1 SEHNR and CDR2 FQNEAQ (reference sequence). This CDR3 comprises 13 residues. V lost 3 bases, J lost 5 bases, and 10 bases lay in between. Here the CDR3 DNA reads TGTGCCAGCAGCTTCCCGGGACTGGAGACCCAGTACTTC. It specifies CASSFPGLETQYF.

This clone was detected once. V usage is TRBV11-2 and J usage is TRBJ2-7; no clear D. Germline assignment: CDR1 SGHAT and CDR2 FQNNGV. Trimming took off 1 base at V and 6 bases at J, with 7 bases between the two ends. This CDR3 is 12 amino acids long. The CDR3 is CASSLVASEQYF. As DNA, the CDR3 is TGTGCCAGCAGCTTAGTAGCATCCGAGCAGTACTTC.

J is TRBJ2-1 and V is TRBV18, with 9 bases aligning to TRBD1. The CDR3 consists of 13 residues. V lost 4 bases and J lost 9; bases outside the gene matches: 4. Germline assignment: CDR1 KGHSH and CDR2 LQKENI. The CDR3 here is CASSLDRGGEQFF. CDR3 nucleotides: TGTGCCAGCTCACTAGACAGGGGGGGTGAGCAGTTCTTC.

V gene TRBV29-1 combines with J gene TRBJ1-1; 8 bases line up with TRBD1. V trimming: 7 bases; J trimming: 5 bases; junction bases outside the gene matches: 12. The CDR3 length is 14 residues. Germline V gene lookup returns CDR1 SQVTM and CDR2 ANQGSEA. CDR3 coding DNA: TGCAGCGCCGCAAACTGGACAGGGTTAACTGAAGCTTTCTTT. Protein sequence: CSAANWTGLTEAFF.

There are a few counts of this clone. CDR3 in amino acids: CASSHTGEQQPQHF. CDR3 coding DNA: TGTGCCAGCAGCCATACAGGGGAACAGCAGCCCCAGCATTTT. J is TRBJ1-5 and V is TRBV11-2; 7 nucleotides match TRBD1. The ends lost 5 bases at V and 7 bases at J; junction bases unmatched: 8. The CDR3 runs 14 residues. The germline gives CDR1 SGHAT, CDR2 FQNNGV.

J is TRBJ2-7 and V is TRBV27; D is unclear. CDR1 and CDR2 from the germline V gene are MNHEY and SMNVEV (reference sequence). V was pared by 2 bases and J by 0 bases, with 5 bases between. The CDR3 totals 13 residues. Here the CDR3 reads CASSLTASYEQYF. Written as DNA, the CDR3 is TGTGCCAGCAGTTTAACAGCCTCCTACGAGCAGTACTTC.

The rearrangement uses TRBV9 and TRBJ1-2; 9 bases match TRBD1. The CDR3 is made up of 15 amino acids. Trimming removed 3 bases from V and 4 bases from J; junction bases left unmatched: 7. Germline loops: CDR1 SGDLS, CDR2 YYNGEE. The DNA for the CDR3 is TGTGCCAGCAGCGCTCAACAGGGGGCCTTCTATGGCTACACCTTC. It codes for CASSAQQGAFYGYTF.

The V and J genes are TRBV19 and TRBJ1-4; 9 positions agree with TRBD1. V lost 9 bases, J lost 8 bases, and 13 bases stayed unmatched. CDR1 is LNHDA, CDR2 SQIVND, per germline (reference sequence). This CDR3 spans 15 amino acids. The CDR3 loop is CASKDRGGGGEKLFF. In nucleotides, the CDR3 is TGTGCCAGCAAGGACAGGGGAGGAGGTGGAGAAAAACTGTTTTTT. The full variable domain, rest sourced from reference TRBV19 and TRBJ1-4, is DGGITQSPKYLFRKEGQNVTLSCEQNLNHDAMYWYRQDPGQGLRLIYYSQIVNDFQKGDIAEGYSVSREKKESFPLTVTSAQKNPTAFYLCASKDRGGGGEKLFFGSGTQLSVL.

The CDR3 here is CAISENRVSNEQFF. The CDR3 DNA follows: TGTGCCATCAGTGAGAACAGGGTAAGCAATGAGCAGTTCTTC. The chain joins TRBV10-3 to TRBJ2-1, with D maybe TRBD1 (6 bases). Trimming pared 2 bases from V and 6 bases from J, leaving 11 bases between. The length of the CDR3 is 14 residues. CDR1 and CDR2 (germline): ENHRY, SYGVKD.

The CDR3 nucleotides are TGTGCCAGCAGTTTACGCCGACAGGGGATAGGAACCTACGAGCAGTACTTC. As protein: CASSLRRQGIGTYEQYF. The chain links TRBV27 to TRBJ2-7; 8 bases agree with TRBD1. CDR3 length: 17 residues. Germline CDR1 reads MNHEY; CDR2 reads SMNVEV (reference sequence). The junction had 11 bases not matched to a gene; V was cut back by 2 bases and J by 2 bases.

The rearrangement uses TRBV6-1 and TRBJ1-4, with unresolved D. Trimming took off 3 bases at V and 3 bases at J, with 11 bases between the two ends. This CDR3 is built from 15 residues. Germline V lookup: CDR1 MNHNS, CDR2 SASEGT. CDR3 DNA sequence: TGTGCCAGCAGTGAGCCGAATGCGGCTAATGAAAAACTGTTTTTT. It encodes CASSEPNAANEKLFF.

In its sample, this clone was seen once. The rearrangement joins TRBV7-9 to TRBJ2-3, with 8 bases that match TRBD2. Germline CDR1 and CDR2: SEHNR and FQNEAQ (reference sequence). V trimming: 7 bases; J trimming: 3 bases; junction bases outside the gene matches: 12. This CDR3 comprises 16 residues. For the CDR3, the DNA is TGTGCCAGCACCCCCCAACTAGCGGAGAGGACAGATACGCAGTATTTT. Its protein is CASTPQLAERTDTQYF.

The V call is TRBV11-3, the J call TRBJ2-1; 10 bases fit TRBD1. CDR3 size: 15 residues. The germline gives CDR1 SGHNT, CDR2 YENEEA. V lost 1 base, J lost 4 bases, and 1 base stayed unmatched. The CDR3 DNA follows: TGTGCCAGCAGCTTAGGGGGACAGGGGTACAATGAGCAGTTCTTC. Protein: CASSLGGQGYNEQFF. Using reference TRBV11-3 and TRBJ2-1 for the parts outside the CDR3, the full variable domain is EAGVVQSPRYKIIEKKQPVAFWCNPISGHNTLYWYLQNLGQGPELLIRYENEEAVDDSQLPKDRFSAERLKGVDSTLKIQPAELGDSAVYLCASSLGGQGYNEQFFGPGTRLTVL.

The rearrangement links TRBV10-3 to TRBJ2-7; 8 bases are shared with TRBD2. The CDR3 has 14 residues. Germline values: CDR1 ENHRY, CDR2 SYGVKD. V lost 6 bases to trimming and J lost 5 bases; unmatched junction nucleotides: 9. CDR3 in amino acids: CAISAGGGRNEQYF. CDR3 DNA: TGTGCCATCAGCGCCGGGGGGGGGCGGAACGAGCAGTACTTC.

The J gene is TRBJ2-3, the V gene TRBV11-3, with 9 bases identical to TRBD1. V lost 0 bases and J lost 2; bases outside the gene matches: 21. The CDR3 length is 22 residues. Looked up from germline, CDR1 is SGHNT and CDR2 is YENEEA. As DNA, the CDR3 is TGTGCCAGCAGCTTAGACGTTTCAGCTCTTGGACAGGGGAACGGGCACACAGATACGCAGTATTTT. Its translation: CASSLDVSALGQGNGHTDTQYF.

The V gene is TRBV19, the J gene TRBJ1-2, with D possibly matching TRBD1 (5 bases). CDR1 and CDR2 from the germline V gene are LNHDA and SQIVND (reference sequence). This CDR3 comprises 11 residues. V was trimmed by 6 bases and J by 7 bases, leaving 9 bases between them. CDR3 DNA: TGTGCCAGTAGGCTCCAGGGTGGCTACACCTTC. Protein: CASRLQGGYTF.

This rearrangement joins TRBV19 to TRBJ2-7; D is unclear. V shed 3 bases and J shed 5 bases, with 11 bases lying between them. The germline gives CDR1 LNHDA, CDR2 SQIVND (reference sequence). The CDR3 has 13 amino acids. The chain's CDR3 is CASSMRVNHEQYF. CDR3 nucleotides: TGTGCCAGTAGTATGCGTGTCAACCACGAGCAGTACTTC.

This chain links TRBV11-2 with TRBJ2-1; D unresolved. V gave up 5 bases and J gave up 6 bases, with 11 bases separating them. The CDR3 covers 13 residues. The V gene's germline CDR1 is SGHAT and CDR2 FQNNGV. CDR3 sequence reads: CASSPQTGNEQFF. CDR3 sequence (DNA): TGTGCCAGCAGCCCCCAAACTGGCAATGAGCAGTTCTTC.

The CDR3 sequence: CASSLAGSTDTQYF. In DNA, the CDR3 is TGCGCCAGCAGTCTAGCGGGAAGCACAGATACGCAGTATTTT. This rearrangement joins TRBV10-2 to TRBJ2-3, with 9 nucleotides matching TRBD2. CDR3 size: 14 residues. Germline V lookup: CDR1 WSHSY, CDR2 SAAADI. Trimming at V came to 5 bases and at J to 0 bases, leaving 0 bases not matched to a gene.

This chain joins TRBV30 and TRBJ1-4; TRBD1 aligns across 7 bases. This CDR3 contains 14 residues. Germline V gene lookup returns CDR1 GTSNPN and CDR2 SVGIG (reference sequence). Trimming took 3 bases from V and 10 from J; bases not matched to a gene: 11. The chain's CDR3 is CAWSPGQLPGKLFF. CDR3 DNA: TGTGCCTGGAGCCCGGGACAGTTGCCGGGAAAACTGTTTTTT.

This clone was detected only a few times. The V gene is TRBV7-9, the J gene TRBJ1-3; TRBD1 might be the D (5 bases). The germline V gene has CDR1 SEHNR and CDR2 FQNEAQ (reference sequence). Between the trimmed V and J ends, which lost 5 bases and 0 bases, there was a span of 14 bases. The CDR3 is made up of 16 amino acids. The CDR3 coding sequence is TGTGCCAGCAGCCTACGTGGGGGGGGCTCTGGAAACACCATATATTTT. Protein: CASSLRGGGSGNTIYF. The full variable domain, in which reference TRBV7-9 and TRBJ1-3 provide the parts outside the CDR3, is DTGVSQNPRHKITKRGQNVTFRCDPISEHNRLYWYRQTLGQGPEFLTYFQNEAQLEKSRLLSDRFSAERPKGSFSTLEIQRTEQGDSAMYLCASSLRGGGSGNTIYFGEGSWLTVV.

The chain carries TRBV27 and TRBJ2-5; 8 bases map to TRBD1. The CDR3 is 17 amino acids. J gave up 2 bases and V 4 bases, and 12 bases lay outside the gene matches. CDR1 MNHEY and CDR2 SMNVEV come from the germline V gene (reference sequence). CDR3 DNA sequence: TGTGCCAGCAGTTCTCGGACAGGGCGTGTATGGCAAGAGACCCAGTACTTC. Translation: CASSSRTGRVWQETQYF.

The gene calls are TRBV6-5 and TRBJ1-1, with 8 bases that match TRBD1. Germline V gene lookup returns CDR1 MNHEY and CDR2 SVGAGI. The CDR3 covers 16 residues. Losses at the gene ends were 4 bases for V and 0 bases for J; bases not matched to a gene: 7. CDR3 residues: CASSSWTGFMNTEAFF. The CDR3 DNA reads as TGTGCCAGCAGTTCCTGGACAGGGTTTATGAACACTGAAGCTTTCTTT.

The chain is built from TRBV11-3 and TRBJ2-2; D is unclear. With 5 bases removed from V and 4 bases from J, the gap between germline ends came to 11 bases. The CDR3 is 14 residues long. The V gene's germline CDR1 is SGHNT and CDR2 YENEEA. CDR3 amino acids: CASSLGRSTGELFF. CDR3 in DNA: TGTGCCAGCAGCCTTGGCCGATCCACCGGGGAGCTGTTTTTT. Full variable domain (rest looked up from reference TRBV11-3 and TRBJ2-2): EAGVVQSPRYKIIEKKQPVAFWCNPISGHNTLYWYLQNLGQGPELLIRYENEEAVDDSQLPKDRFSAERLKGVDSTLKIQPAELGDSAVYLCASSLGRSTGELFFGEGSRLTVL.

CDR3: CATSREDGGRWRDTQYF. Here the CDR3 DNA reads TGTGCCACCAGCAGAGAAGATGGGGGCCGGTGGAGAGATACGCAGTATTTT. The chain employs TRBV15 and TRBJ2-3; possible D gene TRBD1, 6 bases. Germline assignment: CDR1 LNHNV and CDR2 YYDKDF (reference sequence). The CDR3 sequence is 17 residues long. The germline V and J ends were trimmed by 0 bases and 5 bases, with 18 bases remaining between them. Looking up the rest from reference TRBV15 and TRBJ2-3 gives the full variable domain: DAMVIQNPRYQVTQFGKPVTLSCSQTLNHNVMYWYQQKSSQAPKLLFHYYDKDFNNEADTPDNFQSRRPNTSFCFLDIRSPGLGDTAMYLCATSREDGGRWRDTQYFGPGTRLTVL.

V usage is TRBV24-1 and J usage is TRBJ2-3; 10 nucleotides align to TRBD2. The germline V gene encodes CDR1 KGHDR and CDR2 SFDVKD. The CDR3 runs to 17 residues. The trim removed 4 bases at V and 5 bases at J, leaving 11 bases unmatched. In nucleotides, the CDR3 is TGTGCCACCAGTGAACGAGTAAGCGGGAGGGCCTTAGATACGCAGTATTTT. Its translation: CATSERVSGRALDTQYF.